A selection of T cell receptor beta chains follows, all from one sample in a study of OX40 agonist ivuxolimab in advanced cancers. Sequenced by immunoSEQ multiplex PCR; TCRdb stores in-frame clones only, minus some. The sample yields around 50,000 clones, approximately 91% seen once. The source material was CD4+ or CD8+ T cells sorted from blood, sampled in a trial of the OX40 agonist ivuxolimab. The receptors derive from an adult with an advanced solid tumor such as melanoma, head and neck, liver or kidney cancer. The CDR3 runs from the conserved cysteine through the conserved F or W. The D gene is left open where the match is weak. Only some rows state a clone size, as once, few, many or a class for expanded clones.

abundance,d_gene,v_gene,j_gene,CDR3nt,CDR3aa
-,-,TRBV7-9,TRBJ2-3,TGTGCCAGCAGCCCACCATTTCGGGAGAGCACAGATACGCAGTATTTT,CASSPPFRESTDTQYF
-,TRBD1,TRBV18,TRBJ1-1,TGTGCCAGCTCACCACGACAGGGTCGGGGAGAGACTGAAGCTTTCTTT,CASSPRQGRGETEAFF
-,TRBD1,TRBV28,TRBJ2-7,TGTGCCAGCAGGAGGGGACAGGCAATCTACGAGCAGTACTTC,CASRRGQAIYEQYF
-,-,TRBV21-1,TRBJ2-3,TGTGCCAGCAGCATGAGGACCCACGGCACAGATACGCAGTATTTT,CASSMRTHGTDTQYF
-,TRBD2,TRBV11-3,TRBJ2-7,TGTGCCAGCAGCTCCGCCCAAGCGGGGCATTCCTACGAGCAGTACTTC,CASSSAQAGHSYEQYF
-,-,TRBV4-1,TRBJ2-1,TGCGCCAGCAGCCAAGATGGGGACACTCTCAAGCAGTTCTTC,CASSQDGDTLKQFF
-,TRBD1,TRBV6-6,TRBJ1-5,TGTGCCAGCAGTTACGCCGGACAGGGGGATCAGCCCCAGCATTTT,CASSYAGQGDQPQHF
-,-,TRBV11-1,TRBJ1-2,TGTGCCAGCAGCTTAGGGTATGGCTACACCTTC,CASSLGYGYTF
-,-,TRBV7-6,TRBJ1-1,TGTGCCAGCAGCTTAATGTCGTCGGACACTGAAGCTTTCTTT,CASSLMSSDTEAFF
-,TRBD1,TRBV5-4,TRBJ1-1,TGTGCCAGCAGCCGAGAAGGGCAGGGGGCTAGGGCTTTCTTT,CASSREGQGARAFF
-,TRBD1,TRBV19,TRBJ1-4,TGTGCCAGTATGACAGGGGCAACTAATGAAAAACTGTTTTTT,CASMTGATNEKLFF
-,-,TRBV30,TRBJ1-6,TGTGCCTGGATGCGGCAAAATTCACCCCTCCACTTT,CAWMRQNSPLHF
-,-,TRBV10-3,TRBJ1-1,TGTGCCTCCGGACCGATGAACACTGAAGCTTTCTTT,CASGPMNTEAFF
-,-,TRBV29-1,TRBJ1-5,TGCAGCGGGGGTCAGGGCCCAGGTCAGCCCCAGCATTTT,CSGGQGPGQPQHF
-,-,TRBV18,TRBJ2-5,TGTGCCAGCTCAACTGGACTACCAGGAGAGACCCAGTACTTC,CASSTGLPGETQYF
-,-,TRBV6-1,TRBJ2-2,TGTGCCAGCAGTTTCACTAACGTTCCCGGGGAGCTGTTTTTT,CASSFTNVPGELFF
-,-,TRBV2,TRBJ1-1,TGTGCCAGCAGTGCGAGGAACACTGAAGCTTTCTTT,CASSARNTEAFF
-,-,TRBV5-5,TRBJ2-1,TGTGCCAGCAGCGGGGGCAACGGCTACAATGAGCAGTTCTTC,CASSGGNGYNEQFF
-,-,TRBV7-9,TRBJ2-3,TGTGCCAGCAGCTTCCCCCCAGGGGGAGGGTCCCCAGATACGCAGTATTTT,CASSFPPGGGSPDTQYF
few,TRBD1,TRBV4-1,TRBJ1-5,TGCGCCAGCAGCCAAGAGGGGACAGGCCAGTCTCAGCCCCAGCATTTT,CASSQEGTGQSQPQHF
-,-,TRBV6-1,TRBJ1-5,TGTGCCAGCAAAGAGGTAGGGCCCCAGCATTTT,CASKEVGPQHF
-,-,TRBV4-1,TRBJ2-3,TGCGCCAGCAGCTCCAAGGGGGGCCGCACAGATACGCAGTATTTT,CASSSKGGRTDTQYF
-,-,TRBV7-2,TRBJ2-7,TGTGCCAGCAGCTTAGGACTTTCCTACGAGCAGTACTTC,CASSLGLSYEQYF
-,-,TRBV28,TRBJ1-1,TGTGCCAGCAGTTTGGTAGTTAGGCCCGGTGAAGCTTTCTTT,CASSLVVRPGEAFF
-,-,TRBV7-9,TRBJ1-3,TGTGCCAGCAGCTTATCTGGTTCTGGAAACACCATATATTTT,CASSLSGSGNTIYF
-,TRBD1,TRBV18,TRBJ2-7,TGTGCCAGCTCACCAAGTCAGGGGGCCTACGAGCAGTACTTC,CASSPSQGAYEQYF
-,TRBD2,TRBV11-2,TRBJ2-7,TGTGCCAGCAGCGCGCGGGGGACTAGCGGCCGTGGGTACGAGCAGTACTTC,CASSARGTSGRGYEQYF
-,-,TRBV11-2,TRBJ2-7,TGTGCCAGCAGCTTAGATCGGGGGACCATCGAGCAGTACTTC,CASSLDRGTIEQYF
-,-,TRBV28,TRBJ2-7,TGTGCCAGCAGGACTCTCCGGGACGGCGCCTACGAGCAGTACTTC,CASRTLRDGAYEQYF
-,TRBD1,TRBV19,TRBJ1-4,TGTGCCAGTAGTATAGGAAGACAGGGTATTACTAATGAAAAACTGTTTTTT,CASSIGRQGITNEKLFF
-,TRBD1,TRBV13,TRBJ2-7,TGTGCCAGCAGCCCCTACAGGACAGGGAGTCCCTACGAGCAGTACTTC,CASSPYRTGSPYEQYF
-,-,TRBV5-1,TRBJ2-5,TGCGCCAGCAGCTTGGGGGCTTCTCAAGAGACCCAGTACTTC,CASSLGASQETQYF
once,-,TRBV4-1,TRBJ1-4,TGCGCCAGCAATAGGGTTAGGGGGGCAACTAATGAAAAACTGTTTTTT,CASNRVRGATNEKLFF
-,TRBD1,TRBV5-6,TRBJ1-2,TGTGCCAGCAGCCTCTTCTCGACAGGGGGAGGAGGCTACACCTTC,CASSLFSTGGGGYTF
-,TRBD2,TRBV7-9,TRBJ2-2,TGTGCCAGCAGCTTCCTACAGCGGGGTTCGAATGGCGGGGAGCTGTTTTTT,CASSFLQRGSNGGELFF
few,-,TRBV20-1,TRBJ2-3,TGCAGTGCTAGGGGTCCAGATACGCAGTATTTT,CSARGPDTQYF
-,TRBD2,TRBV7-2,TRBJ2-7,TGTGCCAGCAGCTTAGGGGCTAGCGGGAGGTACGAGCAGTACTTC,CASSLGASGRYEQYF
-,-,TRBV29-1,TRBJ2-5,TGCAGCGTTGCACAGCAAGAGACCCAGTACTTC,CSVAQQETQYF
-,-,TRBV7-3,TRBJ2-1,TGTGCCAGCAGCTTAAGGGGGGACAATGAGCAGTTCTTC,CASSLRGDNEQFF
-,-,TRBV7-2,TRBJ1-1,TGTGCCAGCAGCTTACGGGGGGGGACCCCTGAAGCTTTCTTT,CASSLRGGTPEAFF
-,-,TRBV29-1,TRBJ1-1,TGCAGCGTTGATTGGGTGAACACTGAAGCTTTCTTT,CSVDWVNTEAFF
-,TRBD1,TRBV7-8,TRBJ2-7,TGTGCCAGCAGCTTAGCGTCTACAGGGGAGTCCTACGAGCAGTACTTC,CASSLASTGESYEQYF
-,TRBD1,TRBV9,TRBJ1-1,TGTGCCAGCAGCGGCCCGGGACAGGGGTTGGACACTGAAGCTTTCTTT,CASSGPGQGLDTEAFF
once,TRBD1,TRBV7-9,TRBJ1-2,TGTGCCAGCAGCTACGGGACAGGGACGGCGTTGGGCTATGGCTACACCTTC,CASSYGTGTALGYGYTF
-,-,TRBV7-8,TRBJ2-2,TGTGCCAGCAGCCCTACTAGGTCTAACGGGGAGCTGTTTTTT,CASSPTRSNGELFF
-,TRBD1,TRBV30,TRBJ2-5,TGTGCCTGGAGCCAGGGACAGGGACACCAAGAGACCCAGTACTTC,CAWSQGQGHQETQYF
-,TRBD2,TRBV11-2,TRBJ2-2,TGTGCCAGCAGCTTAGAGCTTCTAGCGGGAGGTGGAACCGGGGAGCTGTTTTTT,CASSLELLAGGGTGELFF